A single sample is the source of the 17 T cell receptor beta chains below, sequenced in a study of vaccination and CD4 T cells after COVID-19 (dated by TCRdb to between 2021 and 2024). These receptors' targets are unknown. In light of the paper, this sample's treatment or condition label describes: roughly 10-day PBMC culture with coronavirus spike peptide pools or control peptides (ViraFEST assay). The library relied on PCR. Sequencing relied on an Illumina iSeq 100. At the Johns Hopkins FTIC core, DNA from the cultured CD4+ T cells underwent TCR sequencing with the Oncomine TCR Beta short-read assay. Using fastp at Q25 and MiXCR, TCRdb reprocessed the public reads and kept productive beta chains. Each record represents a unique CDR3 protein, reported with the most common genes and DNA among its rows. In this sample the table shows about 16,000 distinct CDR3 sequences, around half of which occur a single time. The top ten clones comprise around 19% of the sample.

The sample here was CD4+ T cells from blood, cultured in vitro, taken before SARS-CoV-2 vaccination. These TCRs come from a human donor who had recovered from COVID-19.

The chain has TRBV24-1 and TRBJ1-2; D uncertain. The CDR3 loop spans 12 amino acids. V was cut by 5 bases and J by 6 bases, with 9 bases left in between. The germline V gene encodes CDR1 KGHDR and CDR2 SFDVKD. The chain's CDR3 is CATSGPGHGYTF. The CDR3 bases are TGTGCCACCAGTGGTCCCGGTCATGGCTACACCTTC.

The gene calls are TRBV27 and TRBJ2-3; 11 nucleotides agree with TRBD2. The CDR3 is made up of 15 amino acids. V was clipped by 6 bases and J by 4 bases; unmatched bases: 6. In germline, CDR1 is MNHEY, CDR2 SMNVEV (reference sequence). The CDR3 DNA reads TGTGCCAGCAGGGCACTAGCGGGAGTCTCAGATACGCAGTATTTT. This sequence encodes CASRALAGVSDTQYF.

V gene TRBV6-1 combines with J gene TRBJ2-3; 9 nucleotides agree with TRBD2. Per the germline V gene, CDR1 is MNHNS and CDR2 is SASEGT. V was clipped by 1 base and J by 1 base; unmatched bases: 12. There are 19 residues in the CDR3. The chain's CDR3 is CASSEGAGGPGFRTDTQYF. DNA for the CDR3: TGTGCCAGCAGTGAAGGTGCGGGAGGGCCGGGGTTCCGCACAGATACGCAGTATTTT.

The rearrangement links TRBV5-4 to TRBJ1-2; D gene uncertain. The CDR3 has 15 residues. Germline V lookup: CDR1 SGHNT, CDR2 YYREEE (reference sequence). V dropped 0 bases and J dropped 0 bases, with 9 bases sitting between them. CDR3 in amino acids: CASSLGGLANYGYTF. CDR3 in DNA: TGTGCCAGCAGCTTGGGGGGTCTTGCTAACTATGGCTACACCTTC.

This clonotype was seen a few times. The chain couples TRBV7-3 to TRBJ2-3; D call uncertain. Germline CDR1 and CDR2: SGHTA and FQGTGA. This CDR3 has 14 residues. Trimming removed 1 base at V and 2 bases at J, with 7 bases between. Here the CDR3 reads CASSLIPDTDTQYF. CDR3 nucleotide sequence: TGTGCCAGCAGCTTAATCCCCGACACAGATACGCAGTATTTT.

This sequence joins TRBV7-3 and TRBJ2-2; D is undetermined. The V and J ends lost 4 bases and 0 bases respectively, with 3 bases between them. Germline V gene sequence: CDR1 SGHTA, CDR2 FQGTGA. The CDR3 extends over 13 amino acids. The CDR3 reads CASSSPNTGELFF. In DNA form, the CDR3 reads TGTGCCAGCAGCTCCCCGAACACCGGGGAGCTGTTTTTT. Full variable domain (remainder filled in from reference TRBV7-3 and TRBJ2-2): GAGVSQTPSNKVTEKGKYVELRCDPISGHTALYWYRQSLGQGPEFLIYFQGTGAADDSGLPNDRFFAVRPEGSVSTLKIQRTERGDSAVYLCASSSPNTGELFFGEGSRLTVL.

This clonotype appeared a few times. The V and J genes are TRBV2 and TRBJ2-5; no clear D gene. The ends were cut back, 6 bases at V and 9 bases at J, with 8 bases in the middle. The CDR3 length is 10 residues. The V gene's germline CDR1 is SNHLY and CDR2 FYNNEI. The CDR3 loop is CASSPQPQYF. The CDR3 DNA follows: TGTGCCAGCAGCCCCCAGCCCCAGTACTTC.

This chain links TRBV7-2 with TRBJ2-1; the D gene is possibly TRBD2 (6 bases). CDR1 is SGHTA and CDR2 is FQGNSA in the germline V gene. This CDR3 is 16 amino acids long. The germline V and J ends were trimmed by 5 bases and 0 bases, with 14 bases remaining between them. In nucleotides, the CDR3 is TGTGCCAGCAGCGGCTCTAGCGCGTACTCCTACAATGAGCAGTTCTTC. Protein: CASSGSSAYSYNEQFF.

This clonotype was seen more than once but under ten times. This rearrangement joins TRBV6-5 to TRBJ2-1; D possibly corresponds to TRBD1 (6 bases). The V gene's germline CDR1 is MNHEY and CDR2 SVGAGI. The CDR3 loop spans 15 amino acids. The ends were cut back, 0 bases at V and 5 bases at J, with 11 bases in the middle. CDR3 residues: CASSYSTGTNNEQFF. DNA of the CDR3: TGTGCCAGCAGTTACTCGACAGGTACTAACAATGAGCAGTTCTTC.

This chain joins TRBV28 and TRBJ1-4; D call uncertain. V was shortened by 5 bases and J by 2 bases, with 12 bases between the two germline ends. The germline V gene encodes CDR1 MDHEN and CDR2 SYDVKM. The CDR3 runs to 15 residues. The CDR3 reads CASSPWAGTNEKLFF. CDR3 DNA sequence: TGTGCCAGCAGTCCCTGGGCGGGGACTAATGAAAAACTGTTTTTT.

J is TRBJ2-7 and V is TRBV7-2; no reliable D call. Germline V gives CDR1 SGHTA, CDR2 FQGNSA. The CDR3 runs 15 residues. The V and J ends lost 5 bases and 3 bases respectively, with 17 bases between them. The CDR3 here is CASSRTGSSHYEQYF. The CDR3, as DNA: TGTGCCAGCAGCCGAACCGGGTCCTCCCACTACGAGCAGTACTTC.

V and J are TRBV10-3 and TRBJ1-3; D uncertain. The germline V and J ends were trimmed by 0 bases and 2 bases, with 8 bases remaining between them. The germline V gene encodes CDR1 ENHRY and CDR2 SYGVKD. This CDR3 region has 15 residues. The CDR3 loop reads CAISESATPGNTIYF. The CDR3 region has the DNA TGTGCCATCAGTGAGTCCGCCACACCTGGAAACACCATATATTTT.

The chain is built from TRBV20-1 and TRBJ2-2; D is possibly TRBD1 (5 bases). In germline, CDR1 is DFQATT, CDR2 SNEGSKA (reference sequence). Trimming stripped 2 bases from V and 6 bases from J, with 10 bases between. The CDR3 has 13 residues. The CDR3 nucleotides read TGCAGTGCTAGACAGGGTGTTTCCGGGGAGCTGTTTTTT. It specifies CSARQGVSGELFF.

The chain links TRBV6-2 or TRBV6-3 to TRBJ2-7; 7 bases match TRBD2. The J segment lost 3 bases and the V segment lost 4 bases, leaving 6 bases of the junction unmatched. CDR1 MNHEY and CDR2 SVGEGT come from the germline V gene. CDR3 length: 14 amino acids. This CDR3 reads CASSSPSGGYEQYF. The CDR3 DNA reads TGTGCCAGCAGTTCCCCCTCGGGGGGCTACGAGCAGTACTTC.

The CDR3 spells CSADLTGYNEQYF. As DNA, the CDR3 is TGCAGTGCCGATCTGACAGGGTACAACGAGCAGTACTTC. This chain connects TRBV20-1 to TRBJ2-7; TRBD1 matches 7 bases. The V and J ends lost 6 bases and 5 bases, in that order; junction bases with no gene match: 10. CDR1 and CDR2 from the germline V gene are DFQATT and SNEGSKA (reference sequence). This CDR3 spans 13 amino acids.

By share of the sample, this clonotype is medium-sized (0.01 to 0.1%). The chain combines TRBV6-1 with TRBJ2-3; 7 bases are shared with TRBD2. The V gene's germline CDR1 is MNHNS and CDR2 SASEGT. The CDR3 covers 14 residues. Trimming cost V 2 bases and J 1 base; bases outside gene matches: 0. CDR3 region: CASSELAGTDTQYF. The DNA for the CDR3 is TGTGCCAGCAGTGAACTAGCGGGCACAGATACGCAGTATTTT.

Here the CDR3 reads CASSSWGTGANVLTF. CDR3 in DNA: TGTGCCAGCAGCTCCTGGGGTACTGGGGCCAACGTCCTGACTTTC. The chain recombines TRBV7-2 with TRBJ2-6; D remains ambiguous. V was clipped by 4 bases and J by 2 bases, with 9 bases between them. CDR1 is SGHTA and CDR2 is FQGNSA in the germline V gene. CDR3 length: 15 residues.